This TCR beta chain was retrieved from a study of cytomegalovirus exposure and HLA in healthy donors. Turning to the study itself: Genotyping of some 390 donors showed that about 84% belonged to the Caucasian-associated ancestry cluster. Overall study results and limits: Highly shared sequence variants in one cluster were likely a sequencing artifact. It was reported in a later analysis that an Asian-associated ancestry cluster showed fewer N-insertions than the approximately 670-donor mean.

Trimming shortened V by 5 bases and J by 6 bases, and 16 bases separated the two germline ends. The CDR3 is 15 amino acids. CDR1 is MNHEY, CDR2 SMNVEV, per germline (reference sequence). The PCR employed 60 Vbeta primers together with 13 Jbeta primers. Authors' analysis steps: In a later analysis, of some 80 million unique beta chains, about 10 million appeared in at least two donors. Profiling relied on immunoSEQ multiplex PCR, and the TCRdb table lists in-frame clones only, not all of them. D and trimming come from the DNA, and the V and J calls and clone size come from that table. In the table there are about 180,000 clones, over 60% of which are singletons. In the case of this clone: Antigen specificity is unknown.

The sequencing sample was made of PBMCs. This clonotype originated in a man between 35 and 55 years old in good health and CMV-seronegative. The J gene is TRBJ1-4, the V gene TRBV27; D is ambiguous. The CDR3 here is CASSPRGGFDEKLFF. In DNA form, the CDR3 reads TGTGCCAGCAGTCCCCGGGGAGGCTTCGATGAAAAACTGTTTTTT. Using reference TRBV27 and TRBJ1-4 for the parts outside the CDR3, the full variable domain is EAQVTQNPRYLITVTGKKLTVTCSQNMNHEYMSWYRQDPGLGLRQIYYSMNVEVTDKGDVPEGYKVSRKEKRNFPLILESPSPNQTSLYFCASSPRGGFDEKLFFGSGTQLSVL.